This TCR beta chain was identified in a study of regulatory and conventional T cells in RAG deficiency. Regulatory T cells were sorted from blood as CD4+ CD25-high CD127-low cells. This CDR3 contains 15 residues. Per the germline V gene, CDR1 is SGHNT and CDR2 is YYREEE (reference sequence). Trimming cost V 4 bases and J 2 bases, with 15 bases left between them. Method: immunoSEQ multiplex PCR; TCRdb's copy keeps in-frame clones and lacks some. The data hold tens of thousands of clones, with 90% to 95% observed a single time. These data are also associated with another study on regulatory T cells. This second study says: Primers: 52 TRBV forward and 13 TRBJ reverse.

The rearrangement joins TRBV5-4 to TRBJ2-5, with D possibly being TRBD1 (5 bases). Sequenced input: Tregs sorted from blood. This sequence originates from a human donor in good health. This CDR3 is CASSKAIRQQETQYF. The CDR3 bases are TGTGCCAGCAGCAAAGCAATTAGACAGCAAGAGACCCAGTACTTC. Using reference TRBV5-4 and TRBJ2-5 for the parts outside the CDR3, the full variable domain is ETGVTQSPTHLIKTRGQQVTLRCSSQSGHNTVSWYQQALGQGPQFIFQYYREEENGRGNFPPRFSGLQFPNYSSELNVNALELDDSALYLCASSKAIRQQETQYFGPGTRLLVL.